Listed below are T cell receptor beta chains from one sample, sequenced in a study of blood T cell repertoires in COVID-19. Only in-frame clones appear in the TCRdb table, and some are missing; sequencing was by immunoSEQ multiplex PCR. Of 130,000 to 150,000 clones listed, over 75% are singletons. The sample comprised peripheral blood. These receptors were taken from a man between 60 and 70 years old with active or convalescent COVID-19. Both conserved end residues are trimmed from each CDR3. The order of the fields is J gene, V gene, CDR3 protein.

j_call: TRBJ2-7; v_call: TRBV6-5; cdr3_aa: ASLRSGHSYEQY
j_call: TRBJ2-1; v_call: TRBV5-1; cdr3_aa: ASSLEGLLVSAEQF
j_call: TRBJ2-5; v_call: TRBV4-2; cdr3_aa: ASSQRSQGAGETQY
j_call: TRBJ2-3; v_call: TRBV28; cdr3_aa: ASHRDRITDTQY
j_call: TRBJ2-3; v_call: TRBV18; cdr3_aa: ASSQMRGNGADTQY
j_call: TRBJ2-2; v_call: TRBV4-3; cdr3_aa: ASSQGQGGVWHTGELF
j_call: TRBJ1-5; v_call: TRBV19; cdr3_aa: ASSIASYQPQH
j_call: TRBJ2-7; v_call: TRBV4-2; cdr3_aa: ASSQDLAGSYEQY
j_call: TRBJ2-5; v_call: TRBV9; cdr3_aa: ASSVLGGGETQY
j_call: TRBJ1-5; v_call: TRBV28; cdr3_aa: ASSSTRQGGNSNQPQH
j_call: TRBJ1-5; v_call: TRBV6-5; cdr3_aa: ASSRTASNQPQH
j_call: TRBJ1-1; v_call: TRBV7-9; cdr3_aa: ASSSPRTGVNTEAF
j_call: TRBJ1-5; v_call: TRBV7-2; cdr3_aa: ASSSEPGGQPQH
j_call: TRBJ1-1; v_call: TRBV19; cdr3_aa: ASSPRGGEAF
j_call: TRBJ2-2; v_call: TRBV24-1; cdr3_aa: ATSDPARQETRGELF
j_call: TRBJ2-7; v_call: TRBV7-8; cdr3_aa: ASSFLRTERHPYEQY
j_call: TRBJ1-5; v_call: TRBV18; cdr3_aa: ASSPAIEENQPQH
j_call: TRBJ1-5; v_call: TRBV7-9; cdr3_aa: ASSPTGTQPQH
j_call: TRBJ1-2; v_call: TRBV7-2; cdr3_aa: ASSLVQVPNYGYT
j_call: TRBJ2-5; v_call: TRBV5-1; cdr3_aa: ASSSGLWSGTRETQY
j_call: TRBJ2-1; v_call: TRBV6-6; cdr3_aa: ASEDTGGQSTGEQF
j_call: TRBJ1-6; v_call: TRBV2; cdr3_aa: ASSVRAWDSPLH
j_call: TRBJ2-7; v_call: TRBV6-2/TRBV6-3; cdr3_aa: ASSVGAAGHYEQY
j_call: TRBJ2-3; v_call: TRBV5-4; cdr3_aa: ASSLAGVATDTQY
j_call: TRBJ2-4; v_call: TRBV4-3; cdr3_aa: ASSQARLQGRKNIQY
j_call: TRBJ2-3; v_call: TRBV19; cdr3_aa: ASRVDTSTDTQY
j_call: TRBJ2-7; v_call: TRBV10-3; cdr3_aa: AISDVGRNSYEQY
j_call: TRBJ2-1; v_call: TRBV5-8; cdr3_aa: ASGGWQSYNEQF
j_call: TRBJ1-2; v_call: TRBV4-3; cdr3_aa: ASSQAATGRWYGYT
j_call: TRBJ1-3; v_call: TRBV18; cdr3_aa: ASSPTGTGNTIY
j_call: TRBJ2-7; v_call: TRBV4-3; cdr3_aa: ASSQDRDTTYEQY
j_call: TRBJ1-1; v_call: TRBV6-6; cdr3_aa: ASKRGQHEAF
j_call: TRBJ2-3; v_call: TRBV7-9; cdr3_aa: ASSLGLSTDTQY
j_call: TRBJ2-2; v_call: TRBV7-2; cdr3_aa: ASSDQAGSITGELF
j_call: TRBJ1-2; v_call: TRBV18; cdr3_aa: ASSQGQDNGYT
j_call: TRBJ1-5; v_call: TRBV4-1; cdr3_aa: ASSQEGTVNQPQH
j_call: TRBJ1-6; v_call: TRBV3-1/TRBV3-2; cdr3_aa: ASSQGDSPLH
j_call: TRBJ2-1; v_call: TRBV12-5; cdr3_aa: ASGLTSGQGGYNEQF
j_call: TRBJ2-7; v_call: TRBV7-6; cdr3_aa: ASSLVRGSENVN
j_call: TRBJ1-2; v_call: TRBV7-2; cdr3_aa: ASSLQGGGYT
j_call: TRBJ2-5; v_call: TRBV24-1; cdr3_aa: ATSDPSGGRLETQY
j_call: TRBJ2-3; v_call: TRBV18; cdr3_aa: ASSPPPGQGRSWTQY
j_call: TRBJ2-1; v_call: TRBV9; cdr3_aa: ASSGELSGTSYNEQF
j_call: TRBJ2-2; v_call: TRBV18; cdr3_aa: ASSPSVELF
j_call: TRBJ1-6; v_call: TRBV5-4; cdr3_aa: ASSKPGQGENSPLH
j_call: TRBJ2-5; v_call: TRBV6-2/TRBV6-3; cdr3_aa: ASSHLGTSGLEETQY